This TCR beta chain was profiled in a study of blood T cell repertoires in COVID-19. Study as a whole: The cDNA or gDNA used as material had been derived from T cells, B-cell-depleted T cells, or PBMCs.

Trimming shortened V by 5 bases and J by 0 bases, and 11 bases separated the two germline ends. Per the germline V gene, CDR1 is SGHTA and CDR2 is FQGNSA. There are 15 residues in the CDR3. Recruits, aged roughly 18 to 100 years, lived in about two dozen US areas. Authors' data handling: From reference gene primer amplification, estimates of nucleated cell counts were derived. This table comes from immunoSEQ multiplex PCR, and its TCRdb copy is limited to in-frame clones, with some not included. V and J calls and clone size follow that table, whereas D and trimming were derived from the DNA. Found here are 350,000 to 400,000 clones, 80% to 90% of them singletons; the top ten hold roughly 1.9%.

The chain links TRBV7-2 to TRBJ1-5; possibly TRBD1 for D (6 bases). The sample comprised PBMCs or T cells enriched from blood (not recorded which). The TCR comes from a man in his forties in a cohort exposed to, infected with or recovered from COVID-19 (not recorded which). CDR3 coding DNA: TGTGCCAGCAGCCCCAGGGGCGGTAGCAATCAGCCCCAGCATTTT. Translating gives CASSPRGGSNQPQHF.